A single sample is the source of the 8 T cell receptor beta chains below, sequenced in a study of T cell clonotyping in hematopoietic cell transplantation. Sequencing was performed with immunoSEQ multiplex PCR; in TCRdb, only in-frame clones are kept and a portion is missing. The sample includes 13,000 to 15,000 clones, approximately 90% seen only once; the top ten take around 13%. This sample comprised PBMCs, obtained 100 days after allogeneic stem cell transplant. These receptors came from a male patient between 50 and 60 years old who had an allogeneic stem cell transplant from an unrelated donor, so T cells may come from the graft donor. Some clones in this sample may be carry-over from other donors' samples.

The chain employs TRBV18 and TRBJ2-7; 8 positions agree with TRBD2. Unmatched junction bases numbered 13, after V lost 6 bases and J lost 3 bases. This CDR3 has 16 residues. Germline CDR1 reads KGHSH; CDR2 reads LQKENI. The CDR3 sequence: CASSPGGASGLYEQYF. The CDR3 DNA sequence: TGTGCCAGCTCTCCCGGGGGAGCTAGCGGGCTCTACGAGCAGTACTTC.

V is TRBV6-1 and J is TRBJ1-1; D unresolved. Trimming shortened V by 7 bases and J by 1 base, and 4 bases separated the two germline ends. Germline V gene data show CDR1 as MNHNS and CDR2 as SASEGT. This CDR3 is 11 amino acids long. The CDR3 sequence is CASKENTEAFF. The CDR3 DNA reads TGTGCCAGCAAGGAGAACACTGAAGCTTTCTTT.

There are a few counts of this clone. The J gene is TRBJ1-1, the V gene TRBV5-1, with D unresolved. Germline-derived CDR1 and CDR2 are SGHRS and YFSETQ. The CDR3 spans 12 residues. V was trimmed by 6 bases and J by 3 bases, leaving 9 bases between them. The CDR3: CASKIQDTEAFF. The CDR3 bases are TGCGCCAGCAAGATCCAGGACACTGAAGCTTTCTTT.

The rearrangement joins TRBV9 to TRBJ2-1; TRBD2 matches at 7 bases. Germline-derived CDR1 and CDR2 are SGDLS and YYNGEE. The V segment lost 6 bases and the J segment 2 bases; nucleotides outside the gene matches: 8. The length of the CDR3 is 15 residues. CDR3 amino acids: CASNPREGTYNEQFF. CDR3 DNA: TGTGCCAGCAACCCGAGGGAGGGAACCTACAATGAGCAGTTCTTC.

The V and J genes are TRBV6-5 and TRBJ2-5; D is possibly TRBD2 (5 bases). The V and J ends lost 7 bases and 0 bases respectively, with 12 bases between them. Germline CDR1 is MNHEY and CDR2 is SVGAGI. This CDR3 comprises 14 residues. The CDR3 nucleotides are TGTGCCAGCACCGCCTGGGAGTACCAAGAGACCCAGTACTTC. As protein: CASTAWEYQETQYF.

J is TRBJ2-7 and V is TRBV7-6; 8 bases line up with TRBD2. With V trimmed by 5 bases and J by 3 bases, 3 bases remained unmatched. The germline CDR1 and CDR2 sequences are SGHVS and FNYEAQ. The CDR3 runs 13 residues. The CDR3 loop is CASSVGTSYEQYF. For the CDR3, the DNA is TGTGCCAGCAGCGTCGGGACTAGCTACGAGCAGTACTTC.

The chain links TRBV5-1 to TRBJ2-2; 9 bases are a match to TRBD1. V lost 5 bases, J lost 4 bases, and 6 bases stayed unmatched. Germline CDR1 reads SGHRS; CDR2 reads YFSETQ. CDR3 length: 15 amino acids. DNA of the CDR3: TGCGCCAGCAGGCCGGGACAGGGCGGCACCGGGGAGCTGTTTTTT. This encodes CASRPGQGGTGELFF.

The rearrangement links TRBV2 to TRBJ1-2; D possibly corresponds to TRBD1 (5 bases). Germline V CDR1 and CDR2: SNHLY, FYNNEI. Trimming took off 7 bases at V and 5 bases at J, with 17 bases between the two ends. The CDR3 contains 14 residues. The CDR3: CASTGRSGRYGYTF. The CDR3 DNA follows: TGTGCCAGCACCGGCCGGTCAGGGAGGTATGGCTACACCTTC. Full variable domain (remainder filled in from reference TRBV2 and TRBJ1-2): EPEVTQTPSHQVTQMGQEVILRCVPISNHLYFYWYRQILGQKVEFLVSFYNNEISEKSEIFDDQFSVERPDGSNFTLKIRSTKLEDSAMYFCASTGRSGRYGYTFGSGTRLTVV.